This T cell receptor (beta chain) was sequenced during a study of blood T cell repertoires in COVID-19. Study at large: Samples of COVID-19 (acute and convalescent) were obtained from the United States, Italy and Spain.

TCRdb keeps only in-frame clones here, not all; method: immunoSEQ multiplex PCR. The repertoire holds hundreds of thousands of clones, with 80% to 90% as singletons. A single count supports this clone. CDR1 is LNHDA and CDR2 is SQIVND in the germline V gene (reference sequence). The CDR3 is made up of 15 amino acids. V lost 6 bases, J lost 0 bases, and 6 bases stayed unmatched. V and J are TRBV19 and TRBJ2-7; 9 bases are a match to TRBD2. The sequencing sample was made of PBMCs or T cells enriched from blood (not recorded which). This clonotype originated in a woman aged 18-29 years who had recovered from COVID-19. Written as DNA, the CDR3 is TGTGCCAGTAGAGCGGGGGGTGGCAACTCCTACGAGCAGTACTTC. It yields the protein CASRAGGGNSYEQYF.